This T cell receptor (beta chain) was sequenced for a study of T-cell reconstitution after alpha-beta-depleted transplantation in children. Using unique molecular identifiers, the investigators prepared the TCRbeta library. TCRdb redid the calling of the PCR reads with MiXCR, one entry per CDR3 protein. Among about 78,000 distinct CDR3 sequences, 13% to 15% were seen once, and the ten largest hold 27%. Comment on this clonotype: Its specificity is unknown.

The CDR3 has 13 residues. Germline CDR1 reads SGHTA; CDR2 reads FQGNSA. Trimming cost V 7 bases and J 6 bases, with 15 bases left between them. General study points: It was reported that alpha-beta T cells came from several hundred expanded graft clones (about two months after transplant). It was surviving recipient T cells and thymic progenitors that gave some patients high TCRbeta diversity at day 60. Newly produced T cells mostly accounted for T-cell counts and diversity one year post-transplant.

The clonotype originates from a male patient aged 2-15 years who had a stem cell transplant for acute lymphoblastic leukemia, so the T cells may come from the graft donor. The V call is TRBV7-2, the J call TRBJ1-2; TRBD1 might be the D (5 bases). Source: PBMCs, mostly from graft donor cells, taken 180 days after TCRalphabeta/CD19-depleted stem cell transplant. The CDR3 here is CASTQSGVHGYTF. CDR3 in DNA: TGTGCCAGCACCCAATCGGGGGTCCATGGCTACACCTTC.